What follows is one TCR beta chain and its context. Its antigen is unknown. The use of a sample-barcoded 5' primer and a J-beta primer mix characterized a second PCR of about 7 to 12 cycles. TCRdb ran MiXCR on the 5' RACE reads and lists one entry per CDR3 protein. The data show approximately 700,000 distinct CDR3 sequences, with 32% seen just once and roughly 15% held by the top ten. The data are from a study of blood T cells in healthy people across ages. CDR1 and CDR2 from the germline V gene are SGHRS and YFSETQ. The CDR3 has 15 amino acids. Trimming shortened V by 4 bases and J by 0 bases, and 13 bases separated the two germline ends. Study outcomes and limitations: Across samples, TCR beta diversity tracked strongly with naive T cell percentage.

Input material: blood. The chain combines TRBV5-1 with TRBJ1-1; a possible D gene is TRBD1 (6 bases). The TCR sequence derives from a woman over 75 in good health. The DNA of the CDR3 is TGCGCCAGCAGCGGAGGGACACTAATGAACACTGAAGCTTTCTTT. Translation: CASSGGTLMNTEAFF.